This T cell receptor (beta chain) derives from a study of blood T cell repertoires in COVID-19. Whole-study context: Acute and convalescent COVID-19 samples came from the United States, Italy and Spain. PBMCs, B-cell-depleted T cells, or T cells provided the cDNA or gDNA that made up the material.

V dropped 6 bases and J dropped 9 bases, with 12 bases sitting between them. CDR1 and CDR2 from the germline V gene are SGHAT and FQNNGV. The CDR3 covers 12 residues. As processed by the authors: Reference gene primer amplification yielded estimated nucleated cell counts. Measured with immunoSEQ multiplex PCR; TCRdb has only the in-frame clones, and not every one. V, J and clone size reflect that table, while D and trimming were determined from the DNA. The sample has under 200,000 clones; roughly nine tenths are singletons. Only one count was recorded for this clone. The sample consisted of peripheral blood. The TCR comes from a man between 70 and 80 years old with active or convalescent COVID-19. This chain links TRBV11-2 with TRBJ2-1, with D perhaps matching TRBD1 (6 bases). The CDR3 spells CASSLTGFEQFF. CDR3 nucleotides: TGTGCCAGCAGTCTTACAGGGTTTGAGCAGTTCTTC.